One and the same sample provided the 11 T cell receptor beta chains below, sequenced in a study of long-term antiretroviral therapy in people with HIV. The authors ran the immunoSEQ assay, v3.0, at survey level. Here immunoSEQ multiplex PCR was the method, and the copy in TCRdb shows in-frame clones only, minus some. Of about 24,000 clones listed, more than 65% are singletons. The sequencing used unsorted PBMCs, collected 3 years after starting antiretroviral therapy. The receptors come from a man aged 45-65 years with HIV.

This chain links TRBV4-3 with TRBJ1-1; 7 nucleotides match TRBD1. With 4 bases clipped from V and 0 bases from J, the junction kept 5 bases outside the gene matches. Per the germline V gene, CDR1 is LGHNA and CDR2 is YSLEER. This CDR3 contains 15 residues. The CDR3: CASSLTGALNTEAFF. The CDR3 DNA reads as TGCGCCAGCAGCCTTACAGGGGCACTGAACACTGAAGCTTTCTTT.

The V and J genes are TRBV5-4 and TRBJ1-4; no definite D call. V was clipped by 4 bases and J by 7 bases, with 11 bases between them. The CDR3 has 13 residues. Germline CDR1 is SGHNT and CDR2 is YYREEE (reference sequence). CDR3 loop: CASSLRSSEKLFF. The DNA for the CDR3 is TGTGCCAGCAGCCTTAGATCCTCTGAAAAACTGTTTTTT.

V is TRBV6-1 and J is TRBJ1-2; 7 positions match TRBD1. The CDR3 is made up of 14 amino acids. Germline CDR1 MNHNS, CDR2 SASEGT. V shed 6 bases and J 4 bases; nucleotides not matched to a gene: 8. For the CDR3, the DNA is TGTGCCAGCAGCCCTCTAGGGGACAGCTATGGCTACACCTTC. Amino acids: CASSPLGDSYGYTF.

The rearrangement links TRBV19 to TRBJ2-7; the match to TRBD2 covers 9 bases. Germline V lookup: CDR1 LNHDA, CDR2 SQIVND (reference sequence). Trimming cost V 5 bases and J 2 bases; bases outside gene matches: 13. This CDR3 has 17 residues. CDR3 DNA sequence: TGTGCCAGTAGTCCCCATTTTAGCGGGAGAGAACCCTACGAGCAGTACTTC. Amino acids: CASSPHFSGREPYEQYF.

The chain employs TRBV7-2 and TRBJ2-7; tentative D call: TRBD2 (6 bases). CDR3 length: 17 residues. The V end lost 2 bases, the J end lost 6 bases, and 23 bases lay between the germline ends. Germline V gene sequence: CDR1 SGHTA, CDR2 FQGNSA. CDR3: CASSLHIWAGSQLEQYF. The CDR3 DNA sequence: TGTGCCAGCAGCTTACACATCTGGGCGGGGTCCCAACTCGAGCAGTACTTC.

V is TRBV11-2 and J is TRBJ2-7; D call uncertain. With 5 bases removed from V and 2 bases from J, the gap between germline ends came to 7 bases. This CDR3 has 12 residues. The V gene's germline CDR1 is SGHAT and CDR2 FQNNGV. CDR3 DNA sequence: TGTGCCAGCAGCCTATCTCCCTACGAGCAGTACTTC. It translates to CASSLSPYEQYF. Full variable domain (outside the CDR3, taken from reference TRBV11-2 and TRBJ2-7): EAGVAQSPRYKIIEKRQSVAFWCNPISGHATLYWYQQILGQGPKLLIQFQNNGVVDDSQLPKDRFSAERLKGVDSTLKIQPAKLEDSAVYLCASSLSPYEQYFGPGTRLTVT.

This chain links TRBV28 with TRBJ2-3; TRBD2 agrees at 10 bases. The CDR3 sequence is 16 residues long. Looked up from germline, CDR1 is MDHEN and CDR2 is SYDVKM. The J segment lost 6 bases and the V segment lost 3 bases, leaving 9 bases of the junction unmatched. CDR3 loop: CASSFGLAEFRDTQYF. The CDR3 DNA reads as TGTGCCAGCAGTTTCGGACTAGCGGAGTTTAGGGATACGCAGTATTTT.

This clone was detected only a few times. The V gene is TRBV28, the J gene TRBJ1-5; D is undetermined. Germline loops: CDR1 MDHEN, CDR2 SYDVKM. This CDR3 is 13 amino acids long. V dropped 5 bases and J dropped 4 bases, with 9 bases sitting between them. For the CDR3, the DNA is TGTGCCAGCAGTGGAGAGGGTAATCAGCCCCAGCATTTT. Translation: CASSGEGNQPQHF.

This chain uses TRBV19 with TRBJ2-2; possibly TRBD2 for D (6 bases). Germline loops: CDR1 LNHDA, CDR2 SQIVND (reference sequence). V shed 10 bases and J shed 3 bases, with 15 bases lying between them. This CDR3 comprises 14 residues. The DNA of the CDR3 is TGTGCCACAACTCAATGGGGGGACACCGGGGAGCTGTTTTTT. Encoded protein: CATTQWGDTGELFF.

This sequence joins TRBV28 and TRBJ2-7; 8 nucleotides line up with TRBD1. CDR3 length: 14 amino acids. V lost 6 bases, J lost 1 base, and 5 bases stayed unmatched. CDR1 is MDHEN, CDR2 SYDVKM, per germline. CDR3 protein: CASSRQGPSYEQYF. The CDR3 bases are TGTGCCAGCAGCCGACAGGGGCCTTCCTACGAGCAGTACTTC.

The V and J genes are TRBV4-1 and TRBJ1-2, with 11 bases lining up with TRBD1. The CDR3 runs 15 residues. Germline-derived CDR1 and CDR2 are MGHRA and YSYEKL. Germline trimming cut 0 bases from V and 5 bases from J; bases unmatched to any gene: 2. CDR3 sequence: CASSQEGTGGYGYTF. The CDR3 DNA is TGCGCCAGCAGCCAAGAAGGGACAGGGGGTTATGGCTACACCTTC.